Each of the 29 T cell receptor beta chains below was sequenced from the same sample in a study of blood T cell repertoires in COVID-19. TCRdb's table, derived via immunoSEQ multiplex PCR, lists solely in-frame clones and lacks some. The data show approximately 300,000 clones, about 90% seen once. The sample taken for sequencing was PBMCs or T cells enriched from blood (not recorded which). These TCRs come from a woman aged 25 to 45 who had recovered from COVID-19.

The chain combines TRBV5-5 with TRBJ1-1; D possibly corresponds to TRBD1 (5 bases). V was pared by 5 bases and J by 6 bases, with 23 bases between. There are 16 residues in the CDR3. The V gene's germline CDR1 is SGHKS and CDR2 YYEKEE (reference sequence). The CDR3 sequence is CASSRGEEGRPAEAFF. The CDR3 DNA reads TGTGCCAGCAGTCGAGGGGAGGAAGGTCGACCCGCTGAAGCTTTCTTT.

The gene calls are TRBV6-5 and TRBJ1-5; maybe TRBD1 (5 bases). CDR1 is MNHEY, CDR2 SVGAGI, per germline. The length of the CDR3 is 14 residues. The germline V and J ends were trimmed by 9 bases and 3 bases, with 15 bases remaining between them. As DNA, the CDR3 is TGTGCCAGTTCGGCAAGGGGTAACAATCAGCCCCAGCATTTT. Its protein is CASSARGNNQPQHF.

The chain has TRBV19 and TRBJ1-6; D is uncertain. Trimming pared 6 bases from V and 9 bases from J, leaving 9 bases between. Germline CDR1 LNHDA, CDR2 SQIVND (reference sequence). The CDR3 sequence is 12 residues long. The CDR3 sequence: CASRQWSSPLHF. As DNA, the CDR3 is TGTGCCAGTAGGCAGTGGAGTTCACCCCTCCACTTT.

The chain recombines TRBV10-3 with TRBJ2-2, with D perhaps TRBD1 (6 bases). CDR1 ENHRY and CDR2 SYGVKD come from the germline V gene. This CDR3 comprises 15 residues. V lost 4 bases, J lost 6 bases, and 15 bases lay in between. The CDR3 spells CAISGQGPKAGELFF. The CDR3 coding sequence is TGTGCCATCAGTGGTCAGGGGCCAAAGGCCGGGGAGCTGTTTTTT.

This sequence joins TRBV6-5 and TRBJ1-5, with D unclear. CDR3 size: 13 residues. In germline, CDR1 is MNHEY, CDR2 SVGAGI. With 6 bases removed from V and 5 bases from J, the gap between germline ends came to 11 bases. The CDR3 is CASSVTADQPQHF. CDR3 sequence (DNA): TGTGCCAGCAGCGTCACGGCGGATCAGCCCCAGCATTTT.

The chain has TRBV4-1 and TRBJ1-2; the D is unclear. The germline V and J ends were trimmed by 0 bases and 3 bases, with 11 bases remaining between them. Germline V gene lookup returns CDR1 MGHRA and CDR2 YSYEKL. The CDR3 length is 15 residues. This CDR3 is CASSQDRTGYYGYTF. Written as DNA, the CDR3 is TGCGCCAGCAGCCAAGATCGTACGGGGTACTATGGCTACACCTTC.

This sequence joins TRBV13 and TRBJ1-1; TRBD1 aligns across 11 bases. The V and J ends lost 5 bases and 11 bases, in that order; junction bases with no gene match: 16. The germline gives CDR1 PRHDT, CDR2 FYEKMQ (reference sequence). The CDR3 covers 16 residues. The CDR3 nucleotides read TGTGCCAGCAGCCACGGACAGGGGGCGAGCGCTAATTGGGCTTTCTTT. It specifies CASSHGQGASANWAFF.

The CDR3 is CASSRQEAVDTEAFF. The CDR3 DNA reads TGTGCCAGCAGTCGACAGGAGGCAGTGGACACTGAAGCTTTCTTT. The chain combines TRBV25-1 with TRBJ1-1; tentative D call: TRBD1 (6 bases). From germline, CDR1 is MGHDK and CDR2 SYGVNS. The CDR3 contains 15 residues. Trimming cost V 5 bases and J 3 bases, with 16 bases left between them. Using reference TRBV25-1 and TRBJ1-1 for the parts outside the CDR3, the full variable domain is EADIYQTPRYLVIGTGKKITLECSQTMGHDKMYWYQQDPGMELHLIHYSYGVNSTEKGDLSSESTVSRIRTEHFPLTLESARPSHTSQYLCASSRQEAVDTEAFFGQGTRLTVV.

In this sample, this clone turned up once. The chain joins TRBV6-1 to TRBJ2-1; the match to TRBD2 covers 8 bases. This CDR3 has 16 residues. The J segment lost 3 bases and the V segment lost 1 base, leaving 5 bases of the junction unmatched. Looked up from germline, CDR1 is MNHNS and CDR2 is SASEGT. The CDR3 region has the DNA TGTGCCAGCAGTGAAGTAGCCGGGGGGGACTACAATGAGCAGTTCTTC. Its protein is CASSEVAGGDYNEQFF.

This rearrangement joins TRBV7-9 to TRBJ1-1, with TRBD1 matching over 7 bases. J lost 2 bases, V lost 5 bases, and 11 bases had no gene match. From germline, CDR1 is SEHNR and CDR2 FQNEAQ (reference sequence). The CDR3 runs 16 residues. The CDR3 protein is CASSPPLTGRNTEAFF. Here the CDR3 DNA reads TGTGCCAGCAGCCCACCCCTGACAGGGAGAAACACTGAAGCTTTCTTT.

The sample holds one count of this clone. This chain joins TRBV19 and TRBJ1-5; D is perhaps TRBD1 (6 bases). The CDR3 has 16 residues. Trimming shortened V by 3 bases and J by 3 bases, and 15 bases separated the two germline ends. Germline-derived CDR1 and CDR2 are LNHDA and SQIVND (reference sequence). The CDR3 region is CASSIDGGAYNQPQHF. The CDR3 region has the DNA TGTGCCAGTAGTATCGATGGGGGGGCGTACAATCAGCCCCAGCATTTT.

The CDR3 DNA sequence: TGTGCCTGGAGTGAGGGGGCCTCTGGAAACACCATATATTTT. Encoded protein: CAWSEGASGNTIYF. The rearrangement uses TRBV30 and TRBJ1-3; TRBD1 agrees at 7 bases. The CDR3 contains 14 residues. V trimming: 1 base; J trimming: 0 bases; junction bases outside the gene matches: 0. Germline CDR1 and CDR2: GTSNPN and SVGIG (reference sequence).

The rearrangement joins TRBV10-3 to TRBJ1-1; D is undetermined. Germline assignment: CDR1 ENHRY and CDR2 SYGVKD. The CDR3 has 13 amino acids. Trimming removed 0 bases at V and 7 bases at J, with 9 bases between. The CDR3 DNA reads as TGTGCCATCAGTGAGTCCGCCGTCGGTGAAGCTTTCTTT. It yields the protein CAISESAVGEAFF.

The chain's CDR3 is CASSQGSTANYGYTF. For the CDR3, the DNA is TGTGCCAGCAGCCAAGGTAGTACGGCTAACTATGGCTACACCTTC. V gene TRBV4-2 combines with J gene TRBJ1-2; D not resolved. Germline CDR1 and CDR2: LGHNA and YNFKEQ. The CDR3 has 15 amino acids. Trimming removed 1 base at V and 0 bases at J, with 9 bases between.

The genes are TRBV2 and TRBJ1-4, with D possibly TRBD1 on 6 matching bases. The CDR3 runs to 15 residues. V lost 4 bases and J 0 bases, leaving 9 bases between the germline ends. Per the germline V gene, CDR1 is SNHLY and CDR2 is FYNNEI. Here the CDR3 DNA reads TGTGCCAGCAGTGTGGACAGCACAACTAATGAAAAACTGTTTTTT. Its translation: CASSVDSTTNEKLFF.

V gene TRBV27 combines with J gene TRBJ1-2; the match to TRBD1 covers 9 bases. CDR1 is MNHEY, CDR2 SMNVEV, per germline (reference sequence). The J segment lost 8 bases and the V segment lost 3 bases, leaving 7 bases of the junction unmatched. The CDR3 has 14 amino acids. DNA of the CDR3: TGTGCCAGCAGTTTGGGGACAGGGTCCCTGGGCTACACCTTC. Residues: CASSLGTGSLGYTF.

This clone was recorded once. This chain connects TRBV19 to TRBJ1-5; 7 positions match TRBD1. Looked up from germline, CDR1 is LNHDA and CDR2 is SQIVND (reference sequence). Germline trimming cut 7 bases from V and 0 bases from J; bases unmatched to any gene: 12. The CDR3 totals 17 residues. The CDR3: CASTPDRSYYSNQPQHF. For the CDR3, the DNA is TGTGCCAGTACCCCGGACAGGTCATACTATAGCAATCAGCCCCAGCATTTT.

This clone was picked up one time. J is TRBJ2-7 and V is TRBV5-6, with TRBD1 matching over 7 bases. V gave up 3 bases and J gave up 1 base; unmatched junction bases: 7. Germline V lookup: CDR1 SGHDT, CDR2 YYEEEE. The CDR3 length is 15 residues. Here the CDR3 reads CASSYGTVHSYEQYF. The DNA for the CDR3 is TGTGCCAGCAGCTATGGGACAGTACATTCCTACGAGCAGTACTTC.

V gene TRBV7-2 combines with J gene TRBJ1-5, with TRBD1 as a possible D gene (6 bases). The CDR3 is 13 amino acids. The germline V and J ends were trimmed by 3 bases and 12 bases, with 15 bases remaining between them. Germline V gene data show CDR1 as SGHTA and CDR2 as FQGNSA. CDR3 sequence reads: CASSLGATRRQHF. CDR3 nucleotide sequence: TGTGCCAGCAGCTTGGGGGCAACCCGACGCCAGCATTTT.

CDR3 protein: CASSIMAGGDTEAFF. Written as DNA, the CDR3 is TGTGCCAGTAGTATCATGGCAGGGGGTGACACTGAAGCTTTCTTT. The chain uses TRBV19 and TRBJ1-1; the match to TRBD1 covers 7 bases. This CDR3 region has 15 residues. CDR1 is LNHDA, CDR2 SQIVND, per germline (reference sequence). Trimming at V came to 3 bases and at J to 3 bases, leaving 7 bases not matched to a gene.

The chain has TRBV29-1 and TRBJ1-5; D is possibly TRBD1 (5 bases). From germline, CDR1 is SQVTM and CDR2 ANQGSEA. There are 13 residues in the CDR3. V was clipped by 1 base and J by 7 bases, with 11 bases between them. CDR3 region: CSVEAGGGQPQHF. The CDR3 DNA reads TGCAGCGTTGAAGCTGGGGGGGGACAGCCCCAGCATTTT. The full variable domain, completed using reference TRBV29-1 and TRBJ1-5, is SAVISQKPSRDICQRGTSLTIQCQVDSQVTMMFWYRQQPGQSLTLIATANQGSEATYESGFVIDKFPISRPNLTFSTLTVSNMSPEDSSIYLCSVEAGGGQPQHFGDGTRLSIL.

The rearrangement uses TRBV4-1 and TRBJ1-5; 7 nucleotides agree with TRBD1. Germline CDR1 reads MGHRA; CDR2 reads YSYEKL. V was pared by 1 base and J by 7 bases, with 7 bases of the junction left unmatched. The CDR3 is 15 residues long. CDR3 coding DNA: TGCGCCAGCAGCCAAGCGGCAGGGGGAGAACAGCCCCAGCATTTT. This translates into CASSQAAGGEQPQHF.

This rearrangement joins TRBV5-6 to TRBJ2-1, with 14 bases identical to TRBD2. V trimming: 4 bases; J trimming: 7 bases; junction bases outside the gene matches: 7. The CDR3 has 16 amino acids. From germline, CDR1 is SGHDT and CDR2 YYEEEE. The CDR3 region has the DNA TGTGCCAGCAGCCTCCCGACTAGCGGGGGGGCGAATGAGCAGTTCTTC. This translates into CASSLPTSGGANEQFF. Complete variable domain (other parts from reference TRBV5-6 and TRBJ2-1): DAGVTQSPTHLIKTRGQQVTLRCSPKSGHDTVSWYQQALGQGPQFIFQYYEEEERQRGNFPDRFSGHQFPNYSSELNVNALLLGDSALYLCASSLPTSGGANEQFFGPGTRLTVL.

The V gene is TRBV19, the J gene TRBJ1-4; the match to TRBD1 covers 7 bases. This CDR3 region has 14 residues. Germline V CDR1 and CDR2: LNHDA, SQIVND (reference sequence). The junction had 4 bases not matched to a gene; V was cut back by 2 bases and J by 7 bases. For the CDR3, the DNA is TGTGCCAGTAGTATAAAGGGGGCGATTGAAAAACTGTTTTTT. Encoded protein: CASSIKGAIEKLFF.

This clone has just one count. V and J are TRBV12-3 or TRBV12-4 and TRBJ1-6; D is unresolved. The CDR3 loop spans 11 amino acids. The V end lost 8 bases, the J end lost 9 bases, and 8 bases lay between the germline ends. The DNA for the CDR3 is TGTGCCAGCTCAGGTGCTTCACCCCTCCACTTT. This encodes CASSGASPLHF.

The V and J genes are TRBV11-2 and TRBJ1-2; D not certain. Deletions cut 0 bases from V and 7 bases from J, with 12 bases between. The CDR3 contains 14 residues. In germline, CDR1 is SGHAT, CDR2 FQNNGV. CDR3 nucleotides: TGTGCCAGCAGCTTAGAGGTCTATGAAGTTGGCTACACCTTC. Translated, it gives CASSLEVYEVGYTF.

This clone has a handful of counts. V and J are TRBV4-3 and TRBJ1-1; 11 nucleotides line up with TRBD1. Germline V gene lookup returns CDR1 LGHNA and CDR2 YSLEER. The CDR3 is 15 residues long. Trimming at V came to 3 bases and at J to 5 bases, leaving 5 bases not matched to a gene. The CDR3 DNA is TGCGCCAGCAGCCAGGGACAGGGGGTCGGAACTGAAGCTTTCTTT. It is translated as CASSQGQGVGTEAFF.

This chain joins TRBV15 and TRBJ2-7; perhaps TRBD1 as D (5 bases). The CDR3 has 15 amino acids. Germline V gene lookup returns CDR1 LNHNV and CDR2 YYDKDF (reference sequence). V dropped 3 bases and J dropped 2 bases, with 14 bases sitting between them. The CDR3 loop is CATSSRDSKTYEQYF. CDR3 nucleotides: TGTGCCACCAGCAGTAGAGACAGCAAGACCTACGAGCAGTACTTC.

The chain couples TRBV27 to TRBJ1-1; possible D gene TRBD1, 5 bases. Germline V lookup: CDR1 MNHEY, CDR2 SMNVEV (reference sequence). The CDR3 covers 13 residues. Trimming removed 1 base at V and 3 bases at J, with 6 bases between. The CDR3 nucleotides read TGTGCCAGCAGTTTATGGGGGGACACTGAAGCTTTCTTT. Its protein is CASSLWGDTEAFF.